The source of this TCR beta chain is a study of cytomegalovirus exposure and HLA in healthy donors. PCR involved 60 Vbeta and 13 Jbeta primers. The method was immunoSEQ multiplex PCR; TCRdb's version includes in-frame clones alone and lacks a portion of them. The sample holds 81,000 or so clones, around four fifths seen once. The CDR3 totals 14 residues. Germline V gives CDR1 SEHNR, CDR2 FQNEAQ (reference sequence). Notes on this clone: One junction end does not reproduce the germline sequence, and a read error may be involved.

This rearrangement joins TRBV7-9 to TRBJ2-3, with a weak D call TRBD2 (6 bases). The source of this sequence is a man in his fifties or sixties in good health and CMV-seropositive. Input material: PBMCs. In DNA form, the CDR3 reads TGTTCCAGCAGCCTAAAGCGGGGCACAGATACGCAGTATTTT. The encoded protein is CSSSLKRGTDTQYF.